A single sample gave rise to the 8 T cell receptor beta chains below, sequenced in a study of CD8 T cells in cerebrospinal fluid in Alzheimer's disease. TCRdb re-called the 10x single-cell sequencing reads; one entry per CDR3 protein, DNA not given. Recorded for this sample: 1,300 to 1,500 distinct CDR3 sequences. Sequencing was performed on cerebrospinal fluid. These receptors were obtained from a human donor with mild cognitive impairment.

V and J are TRBV4-2 and TRBJ1-2; absent DNA, TCRdb's TRBD1 call cannot be checked. This CDR3 spans 16 amino acids. Germline loops: CDR1 LGHNA, CDR2 YNFKEQ. The CDR3 here is CASSQELQGGGYGYTF.

According to its frequency, this clonotype is medium-sized. This chain links TRBV5-1 with TRBJ2-7; TCRdb's assignment of TRBD1 cannot be checked, as there is no DNA. Germline V lookup: CDR1 SGHRS, CDR2 YFSETQ. The length of the CDR3 is 15 residues. The CDR3 loop reads CASSQSSGSRYEQYF.

Judged by frequency, this clonotype is medium-sized. This chain joins TRBV12-3 or TRBV12-4 and TRBJ2-6. This CDR3 comprises 13 residues. CDR3 residues: CASSRSGANVLTF.

By frequency, this clonotype is medium-sized. V is TRBV30 and J is TRBJ1-1. Germline V CDR1 and CDR2: GTSNPN, SVGIG (reference sequence). The CDR3 spans 15 residues. CDR3 region: CAWSVVRRWNTEAFF.

Its frequency marks this clonotype as medium-sized (0.01 to 0.1%). The rearrangement uses TRBV6-6 and TRBJ1-4. CDR3 size: 14 residues. Looked up from germline, CDR1 is MNHNY and CDR2 is SVGAGI (reference sequence). CDR3 region: CASSTSATNEKLFF.

This clonotype is classed as medium-sized by frequency. The chain combines TRBV3-1 with TRBJ1-2. The germline V gene has CDR1 LGHDT and CDR2 YNNKEL (reference sequence). The CDR3 totals 14 residues. This CDR3 is CASSQDNKGHGYTF.

CDR3 residues: CASSLTGSGEKLFF. This chain joins TRBV19 and TRBJ1-4; TCRdb's D call, TRBD1, is unchecked because there is no DNA. Germline V gives CDR1 LNHDA, CDR2 SQIVND (reference sequence). The CDR3 length is 14 residues.

This clonotype is classed as medium-sized by frequency. This chain connects TRBV29-1 to TRBJ1-4; absent DNA, TCRdb's TRBD1 call cannot be checked. This CDR3 comprises 13 residues. Germline CDR1 and CDR2: SQVTM and ANQGSEA. CDR3 sequence reads: CSVLTGADEKLFF.